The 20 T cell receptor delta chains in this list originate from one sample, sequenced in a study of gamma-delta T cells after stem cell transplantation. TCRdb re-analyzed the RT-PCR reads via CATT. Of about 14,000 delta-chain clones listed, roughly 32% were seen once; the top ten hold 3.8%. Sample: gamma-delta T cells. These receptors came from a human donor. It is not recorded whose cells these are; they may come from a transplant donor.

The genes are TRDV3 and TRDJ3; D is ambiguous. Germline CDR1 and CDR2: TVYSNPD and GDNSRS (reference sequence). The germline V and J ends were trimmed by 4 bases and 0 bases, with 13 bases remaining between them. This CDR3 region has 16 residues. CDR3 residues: CASPYRSSWDTRQMFF. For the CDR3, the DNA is TGTGCCTCTCCGTACCGCAGCTCCTGGGACACCCGACAGATGTTTTTC.

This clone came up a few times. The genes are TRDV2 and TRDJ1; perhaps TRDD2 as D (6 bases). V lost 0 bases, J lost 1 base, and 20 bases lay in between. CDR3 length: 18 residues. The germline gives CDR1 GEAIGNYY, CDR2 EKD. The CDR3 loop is CACDTPLPPRHTTDKLIF. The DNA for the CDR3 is TGTGCCTGTGACACCCCTCTTCCTCCTCGGCATACCACCGATAAACTCATCTTT.

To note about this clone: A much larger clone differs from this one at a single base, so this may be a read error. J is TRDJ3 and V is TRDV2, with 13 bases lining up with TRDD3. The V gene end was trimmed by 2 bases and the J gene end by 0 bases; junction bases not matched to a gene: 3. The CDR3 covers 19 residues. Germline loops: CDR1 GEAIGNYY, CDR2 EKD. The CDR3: CACDNYWGIRSWDTRQMFF. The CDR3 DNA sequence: TGTGCCTGTGACAACTACTGGGGGATACGCTCCTGGGACACCCGACAGATGTTTTTC.

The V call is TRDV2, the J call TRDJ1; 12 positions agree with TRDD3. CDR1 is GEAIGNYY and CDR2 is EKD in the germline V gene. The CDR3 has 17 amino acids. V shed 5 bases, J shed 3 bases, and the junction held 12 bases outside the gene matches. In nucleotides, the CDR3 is TGTGCCTGTGCCAGTCGGTACTGGGGGATACTGGCCGATAAACTCATCTTT. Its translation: CACASRYWGILADKLIF.

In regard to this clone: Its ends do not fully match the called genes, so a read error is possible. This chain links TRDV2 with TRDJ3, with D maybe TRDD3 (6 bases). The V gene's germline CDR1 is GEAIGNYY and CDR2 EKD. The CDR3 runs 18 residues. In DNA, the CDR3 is TGTGCCTGTGACACCGTGAGTGGGGTGTCCTGGGGCACCCGACAGATGTTTTTC. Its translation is CACDTVSGVSWGTRQMFF.

This CDR3 reads CALGELIFGFGNKLIF. CDR3 nucleotides: TGTGCTCTTGGGGAACTTATCTTCGGCTTCGGGAATAAACTCATCTTT. The chain employs TRDV1 and TRDJ1; the D is unclear. Germline V lookup: CDR1 TSWWSYY, CDR2 QGS. Trimming pared 0 bases from V and 6 bases from J, leaving 17 bases between. The CDR3 loop spans 16 amino acids.

DNA of the CDR3: TGTGCCGCTCAACCTTTCCTACGTGGGGGGAGGGGATACGATCTTGACACCGATAAACTCATCTTT. Amino acid sequence: CAAQPFLRGGRGYDLDTDKLIF. This chain connects TRDV3 to TRDJ1; 9 positions match TRDD3. Per the germline V gene, CDR1 is TVYSNPD and CDR2 is GDNSRS (reference sequence). This CDR3 has 22 amino acids. V was clipped by 5 bases and J by 0 bases; unmatched bases: 31.

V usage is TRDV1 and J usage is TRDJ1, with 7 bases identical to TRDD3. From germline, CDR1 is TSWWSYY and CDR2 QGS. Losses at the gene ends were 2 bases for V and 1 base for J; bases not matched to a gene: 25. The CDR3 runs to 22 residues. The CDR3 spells CALGELLKWSRWGTPGTDKLIF. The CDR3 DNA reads TGTGCTCTTGGGGAATTGTTGAAGTGGAGTAGGTGGGGGACGCCCGGCACCGATAAACTCATCTTT.

The CDR3 nucleotides are TGTGCTCTTGGGGAAAACCGCAAAAATACGGGATACGCCGATAAACTCATCTTT. Protein product: CALGENRKNTGYADKLIF. The chain has TRDV1 and TRDJ1; 8 positions agree with TRDD3. After removal of 2 bases from V and 3 bases from J, the junction contained 14 bases not matched to a gene. Germline V lookup: CDR1 TSWWSYY, CDR2 QGS. The CDR3 extends over 18 amino acids.

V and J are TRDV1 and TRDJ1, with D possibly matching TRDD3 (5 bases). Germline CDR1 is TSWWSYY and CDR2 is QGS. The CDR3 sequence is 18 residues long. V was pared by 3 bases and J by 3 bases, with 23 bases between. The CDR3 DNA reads TGTGCTCTTGGGGATTTAACCAGGGCGACTGGTGTCGCCGATAAACTCATCTTT. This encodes CALGDLTRATGVADKLIF.

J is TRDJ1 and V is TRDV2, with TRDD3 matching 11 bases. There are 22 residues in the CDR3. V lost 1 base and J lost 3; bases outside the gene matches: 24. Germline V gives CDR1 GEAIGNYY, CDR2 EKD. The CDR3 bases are TGTGCCTGTGACACAGCAGCTCCAGAAAGCAACTGGGGGATAGAAGCCGCCGATAAACTCATCTTT. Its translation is CACDTAAPESNWGIEAADKLIF.

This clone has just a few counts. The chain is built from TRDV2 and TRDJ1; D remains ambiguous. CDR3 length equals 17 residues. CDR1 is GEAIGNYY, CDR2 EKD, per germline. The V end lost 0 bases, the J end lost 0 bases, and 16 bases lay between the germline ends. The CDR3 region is CACDTGVGTSYTDKLIF. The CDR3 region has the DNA TGTGCCTGTGACACCGGGGTGGGAACCTCGTACACCGATAAACTCATCTTT.

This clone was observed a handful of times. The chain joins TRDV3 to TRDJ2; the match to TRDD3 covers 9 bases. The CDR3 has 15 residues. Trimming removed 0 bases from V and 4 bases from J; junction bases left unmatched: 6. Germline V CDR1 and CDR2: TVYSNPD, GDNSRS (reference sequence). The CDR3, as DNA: TGTGCCTTTAGCTTGAGGGGATACGGGACAGCACAACTCTTCTTT. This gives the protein CAFSLRGYGTAQLFF.

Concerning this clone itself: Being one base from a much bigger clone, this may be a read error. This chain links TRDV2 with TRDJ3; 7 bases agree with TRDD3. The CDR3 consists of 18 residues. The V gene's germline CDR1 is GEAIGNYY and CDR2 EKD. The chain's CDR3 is CACDLLGTSSLDTRQMFF. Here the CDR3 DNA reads TGTGCCTGTGACCTACTGGGGACGAGCTCCTTGGACACCCGACAGATGTTTTTC.

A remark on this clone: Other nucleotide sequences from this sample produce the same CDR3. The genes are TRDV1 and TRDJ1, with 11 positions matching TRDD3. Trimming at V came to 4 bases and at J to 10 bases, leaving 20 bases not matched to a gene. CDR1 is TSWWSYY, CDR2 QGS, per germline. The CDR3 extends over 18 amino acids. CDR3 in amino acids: CALGATRGLLGDKIRLIF. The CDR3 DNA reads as TGTGCTCTTGGGGCCACAAGGGGCCTACTGGGGGATAAAATACGACTCATCTTT.

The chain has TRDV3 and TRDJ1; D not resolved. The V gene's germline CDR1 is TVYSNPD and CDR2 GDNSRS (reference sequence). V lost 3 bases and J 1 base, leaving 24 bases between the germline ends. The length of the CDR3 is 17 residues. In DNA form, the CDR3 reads TGTGCCTTACCTCACTCCGAGGGGTCCGTGGGCACCGATAAACTCATCTTT. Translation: CALPHSEGSVGTDKLIF.

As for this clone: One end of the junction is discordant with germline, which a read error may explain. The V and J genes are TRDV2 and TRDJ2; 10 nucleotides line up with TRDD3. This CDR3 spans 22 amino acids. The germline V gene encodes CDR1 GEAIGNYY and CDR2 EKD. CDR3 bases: TGTGCCCGTGACGCCTCCCATATCAATCGGGGGATACGATTAAGGCTGACAGCACAACTCTTCTTT. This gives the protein CARDASHINRGIRLRLTAQLFF.

CDR3 nucleotides: TGTGCTCTTGGGGAACTAAAGGGACTGGGGGGCAGCTCCTGGGACACCCGACAGATGTTTTTC. Its protein is CALGELKGLGGSSWDTRQMFF. The chain couples TRDV1 to TRDJ3; 8 positions agree with TRDD3. V shed 0 bases and J 0 bases; nucleotides not matched to a gene: 10. The CDR3 is 21 amino acids. Germline V gene lookup returns CDR1 TSWWSYY and CDR2 QGS.

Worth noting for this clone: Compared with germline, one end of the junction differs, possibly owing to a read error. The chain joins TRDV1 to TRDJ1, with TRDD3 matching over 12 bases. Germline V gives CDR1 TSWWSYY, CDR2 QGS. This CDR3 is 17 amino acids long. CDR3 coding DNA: TGTGCTCTTGGGGAACCAACTGGGGGATACTTACCCGATAAACTCACCTTT. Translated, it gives CALGEPTGGYLPDKLTF.

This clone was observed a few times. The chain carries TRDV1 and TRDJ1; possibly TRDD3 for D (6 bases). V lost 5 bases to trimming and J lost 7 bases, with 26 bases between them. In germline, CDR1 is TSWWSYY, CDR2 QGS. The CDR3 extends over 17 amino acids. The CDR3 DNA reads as TGTGCTCTTGGGCTACGCCCTCCTCCCCCGGGGATGCGTAAACTCATCTTT. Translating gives CALGLRPPPPGMRKLIF.